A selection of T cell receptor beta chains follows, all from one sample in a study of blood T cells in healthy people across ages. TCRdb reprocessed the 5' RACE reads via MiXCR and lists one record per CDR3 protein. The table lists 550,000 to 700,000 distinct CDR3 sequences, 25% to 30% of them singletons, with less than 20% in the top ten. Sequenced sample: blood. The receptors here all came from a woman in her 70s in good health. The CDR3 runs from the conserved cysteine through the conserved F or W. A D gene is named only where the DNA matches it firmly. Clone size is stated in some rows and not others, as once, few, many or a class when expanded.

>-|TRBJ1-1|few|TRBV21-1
CASSRAGPNTEAFF
TGTGCCAGCAGCCGCGCAGGGCCAAACACTGAAGCTTTCTTT
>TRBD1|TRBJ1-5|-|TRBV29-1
CSVKQGAGNLPQHF
TGCAGCGTCAAACAGGGGGCGGGCAATCTGCCCCAGCATTTT
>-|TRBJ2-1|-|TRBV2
CASSAMRTVDEQFF
TGTGCCAGCAGTGCGATGCGTACTGTCGATGAGCAGTTCTTC
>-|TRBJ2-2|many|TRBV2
CASRWTGELFF
TGTGCCAGCAGGTGGACCGGGGAGCTGTTTTTT
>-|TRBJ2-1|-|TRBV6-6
CASSSLLGDSYNEQFF
TGTGCCAGCAGTTCCCTGCTAGGCGACTCCTACAATGAGCAGTTCTTC
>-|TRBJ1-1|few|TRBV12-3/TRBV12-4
CASSSGTGYRYFF
TGTGCCAGCAGTTCAGGAACAGGGTATCGGTACTTCTTT
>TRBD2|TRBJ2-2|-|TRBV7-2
CASSWSGGDNTGELFF
TGTGCCAGCAGCTGGAGCGGGGGGGATAACACCGGGGAGCTGTTTTTT
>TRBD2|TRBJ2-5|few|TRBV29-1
CSATLAGGRGETQYF
TGCAGCGCCACGCTAGCGGGAGGTCGAGGGGAGACCCAGTACTTC
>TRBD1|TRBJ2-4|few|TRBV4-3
CASSPSYTGATAKNIQYF
TGCGCCAGCAGCCCCTCTTACACAGGGGCCACAGCCAAAAACATTCAGTACTTC
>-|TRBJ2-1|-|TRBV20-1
CSALPGTNYNEQFF
TGCAGTGCTCTACCCGGTACTAACTACAATGAGCAGTTCTTC
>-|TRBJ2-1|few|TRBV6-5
CASRRPLVSDEQFF
TGTGCCAGCAGACGCCCCTTAGTTAGCGATGAGCAGTTCTTC
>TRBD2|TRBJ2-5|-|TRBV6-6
CASTLGGQETQYF
TGTGCCAGCACCCTGGGAGGGCAAGAGACCCAGTACTTC
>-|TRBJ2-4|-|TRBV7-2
CASSLNSGDIQYF
TGTGCCAGCAGCTTAAACAGTGGCGACATTCAGTACTTC
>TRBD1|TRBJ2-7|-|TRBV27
CASSTGGYEQYF
TGTGCCAGCTCTACAGGGGGCTACGAGCAGTACTTC
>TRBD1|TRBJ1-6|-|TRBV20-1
CSARDEGTGVGSPLHF
TGCAGTGCTAGAGATGAGGGGACAGGTGTGGGTTCACCCCTCCACTTT
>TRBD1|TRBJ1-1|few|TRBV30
CAWRGDRLTEAFF
TGTGCCTGGAGGGGGGACAGGCTCACTGAAGCTTTCTTT
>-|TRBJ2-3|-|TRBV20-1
CSAQAGGTDTQYF
TGCAGTGCCCAGGCTGGGGGCACAGATACGCAGTATTTT
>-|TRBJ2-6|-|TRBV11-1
CASSLGFVLGTAGANVLTF
TGTGCCAGCAGCTTGGGGTTTGTTCTGGGAACCGCTGGGGCCAACGTCCTGACTTTC
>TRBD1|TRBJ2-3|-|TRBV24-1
CATSGAGTAKDTQYF
TGTGCCACCAGTGGGGCCGGGACAGCTAAAGATACGCAGTATTTT
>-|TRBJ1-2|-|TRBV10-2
CASRSGTSFFNGYTF
TGCGCCAGCAGGAGCGGGACTTCCTTCTTCAATGGCTACACCTTC
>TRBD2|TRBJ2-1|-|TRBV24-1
CATSDRTSGTNEQFF
TGTGCCACCAGTGATCGGACTAGCGGGACCAATGAGCAGTTCTTC
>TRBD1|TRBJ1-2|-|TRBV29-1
CSVAGTGNRRYGYTF
TGCAGCGTCGCCGGGACAGGAAACAGGAGATATGGCTACACCTTC
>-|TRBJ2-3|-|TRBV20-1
CSARLEGGYTDTQYF
TGCAGTGCTAGATTGGAGGGGGGTTACACAGATACGCAGTATTTT
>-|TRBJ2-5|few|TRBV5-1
CASSSPGGSETQYF
TGCGCCAGCAGCTCGCCCGGGGGTTCAGAGACCCAGTACTTC
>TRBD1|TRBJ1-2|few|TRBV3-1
CASSQDATGNVYGYTF
TGTGCCAGCAGCCAAGATGCGACAGGGAACGTCTATGGCTACACCTTC
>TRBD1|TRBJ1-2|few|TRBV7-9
CASSLSLEQGSIDGYTF
TGTGCCAGCAGCTTAAGCCTGGAACAGGGGAGTATCGATGGCTACACCTTC
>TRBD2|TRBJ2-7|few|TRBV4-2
CASSQTSGDTYEQYF
TGTGCCAGCAGCCAGACTAGCGGGGATACCTACGAGCAGTACTTC
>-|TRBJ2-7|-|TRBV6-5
CASSSTDSTSYEQYF
TGTGCCAGCAGTTCCACGGACAGTACTTCCTACGAGCAGTACTTC
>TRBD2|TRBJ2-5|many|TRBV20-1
CSAQPGLHQETQYF
TGCAGTGCCCAACCGGGACTACATCAAGAGACCCAGTACTTC
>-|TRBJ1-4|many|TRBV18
CASSPPSRATNEKLFF
TGTGCCAGCTCACCACCGTCTCGGGCAACTAATGAAAAACTGTTTTTT
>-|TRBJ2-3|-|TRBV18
CASSQILGTDTQYF
TGTGCCAGCTCGCAGATCCTAGGAACAGATACGCAGTATTTT
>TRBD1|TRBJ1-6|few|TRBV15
CATSSGGQIGPPLHF
TGTGCCACCAGCTCAGGGGGCCAGATTGGTCCACCCCTCCACTTT
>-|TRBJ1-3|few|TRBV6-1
CAGGGGGPGNTIYF
TGTGCCGGCGGAGGTGGGGGGCCAGGAAACACCATATATTTT
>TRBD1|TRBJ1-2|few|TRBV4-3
CASSRNEGAGYGYTF
TGCGCCAGCAGCCGCAACGAGGGGGCAGGCTATGGCTACACCTTC
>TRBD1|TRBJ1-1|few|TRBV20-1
CSGGQQNTEAFF
TGCAGCGGGGGACAGCAGAACACTGAAGCTTTCTTT
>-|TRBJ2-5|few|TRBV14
CASSQGSGLQETQYF
TGTGCCAGCAGCCAAGGATCAGGGCTCCAAGAGACCCAGTACTTC
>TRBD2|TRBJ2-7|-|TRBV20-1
CSAISGTSGADEQYF
TGCAGTGCTATTAGTGGGACTAGCGGGGCCGACGAGCAGTACTTC
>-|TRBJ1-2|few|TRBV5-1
CASSFYTEGYTF
TGCGCCAGCAGCTTCTACACGGAGGGCTACACCTTC
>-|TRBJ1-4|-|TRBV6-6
CASSYPGGINEKLFF
TGTGCCAGCAGTTACCCAGGTGGAATTAATGAAAAACTGTTTTTT
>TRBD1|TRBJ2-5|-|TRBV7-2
CASSVTRDSQETQYF
TGTGCCAGCAGCGTAACCCGGGACAGCCAAGAGACCCAGTACTTC
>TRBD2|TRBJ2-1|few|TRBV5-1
CASSPSGGRTEQFF
TGCGCCAGCAGTCCTAGCGGGGGCCGGACCGAGCAGTTCTTC
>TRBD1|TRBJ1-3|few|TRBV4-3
CASSQRGGAGGNTIYF
TGCGCCAGCAGCCAAAGAGGGGGCGCGGGTGGAAACACCATATATTTT
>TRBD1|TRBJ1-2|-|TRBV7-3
CASSLGRGMKGGYTF
TGTGCCAGCAGCTTAGGCAGGGGGATGAAGGGTGGCTACACCTTC
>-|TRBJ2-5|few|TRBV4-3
CASSQGPGQGSGETQYF
TGCGCCAGCAGCCAAGGACCGGGGCAGGGGTCGGGGGAGACCCAGTACTTC
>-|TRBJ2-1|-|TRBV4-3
CASSTQTSNEQFF
TGCGCCAGCAGCACACAGACTAGCAATGAGCAGTTCTTC
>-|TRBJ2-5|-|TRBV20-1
CSAQLQGIETQYF
TGCAGTGCGCAACTTCAGGGGATAGAGACCCAGTACTTC
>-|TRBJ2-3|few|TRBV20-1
CSARIPRFTDTQYF
TGCAGTGCTAGAATACCGCGATTCACAGATACGCAGTATTTT
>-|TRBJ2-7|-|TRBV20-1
CSARASSGEQYF
TGCAGTGCTAGAGCTTCCTCGGGAGAGCAGTACTTC
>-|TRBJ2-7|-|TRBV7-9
CASSKTVYEQYF
TGTGCCAGCAGCAAGACGGTCTACGAGCAGTACTTC
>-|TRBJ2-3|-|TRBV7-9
CASSLPQGGTDTQYF
TGTGCCAGCAGCTTACCTCAGGGGGGGACAGATACGCAGTATTTT
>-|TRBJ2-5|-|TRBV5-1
CASSLEPGSRETQYF
TGCGCCAGCAGCTTGGAGCCAGGGTCCAGGGAGACCCAGTACTTC
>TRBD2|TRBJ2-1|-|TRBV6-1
CASSPLGTSGSHEQFF
TGTGCCAGCAGTCCTCTCGGGACTAGCGGGTCCCATGAGCAGTTCTTC
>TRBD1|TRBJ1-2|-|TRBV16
CASSQSGQGSYTF
TGTGCCAGCAGCCAATCTGGACAGGGAAGCTACACCTTC